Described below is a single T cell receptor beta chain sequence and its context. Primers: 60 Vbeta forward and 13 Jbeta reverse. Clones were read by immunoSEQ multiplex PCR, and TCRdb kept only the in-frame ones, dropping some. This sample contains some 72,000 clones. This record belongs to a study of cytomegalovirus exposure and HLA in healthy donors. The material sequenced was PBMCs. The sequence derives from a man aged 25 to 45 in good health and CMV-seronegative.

CDR3 sequence reads: CASSPPGTRNEKLFF. The CDR3 DNA is TGTGCCAGCTCACCTCCCGGGACAAGGAATGAAAAACTGTTTTTT. The chain joins TRBV18 to TRBJ1-4, with D maybe TRBD1 (6 bases). V lost 3 bases to trimming and J lost 5 bases, with 13 bases between them. The germline gives CDR1 KGHSH, CDR2 LQKENI. The CDR3 consists of 15 residues.